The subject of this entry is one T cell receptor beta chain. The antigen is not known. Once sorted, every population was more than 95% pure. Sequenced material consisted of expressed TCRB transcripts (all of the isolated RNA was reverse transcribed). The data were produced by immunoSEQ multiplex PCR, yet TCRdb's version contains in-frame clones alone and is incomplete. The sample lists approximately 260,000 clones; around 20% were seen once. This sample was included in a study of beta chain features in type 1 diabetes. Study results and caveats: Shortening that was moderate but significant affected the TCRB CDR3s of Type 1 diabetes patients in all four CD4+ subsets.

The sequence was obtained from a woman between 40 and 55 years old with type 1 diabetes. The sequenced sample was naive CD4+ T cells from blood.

The CDR3 here is CASSLASGEANYGYTF. The CDR3 DNA is TGCGCCAGCAGCTTGGCCAGTGGAGAAGCTAACTATGGCTACACCTTC. The chain joins TRBV5-1 to TRBJ1-2, with D hard to call. Germline V lookup: CDR1 SGHRS, CDR2 YFSETQ. The V gene lost 0 bases and the J gene lost 0 bases, with 12 bases spanning the gap. The CDR3 is 16 amino acids.